This T cell receptor beta chain was sequenced for a study of T cell responses to AZD1222 COVID-19 vaccine (dated by TCRdb to about 2021). Regarding the complete study: TCR sequencing covered roughly 230 trial participants: some 210 given two doses of AZD1222 and approximately 25 given two doses of MenACWY control vaccine. Trial participants were enrolled by age into subgroups of 18-55, 56-69 and 70-plus years, and around 140, 26 and 57 TCR-sequenced participants, respectively, were included in these subgroups.

The CDR3 regions of human TCRbeta chains were analyzed by immunosequencing. The study's own analysis went as follows. TCRs in the repertoires were matched against a reference library of SARS-CoV-2-specific TCRs that had been generated with the MIRA antigen-specificity platform. Breadth meant the fraction of unique TCRs that were SARS-CoV-2-associated, whereas depth meant the fraction of total T cells that were SARS-CoV-2-associated. Using the MIRA data, each spike-specific TCR was assigned both to the spike region to which the TCR was reactive and to a CD4 or CD8 class. Log10-transformed breadth and depth values were compared by one-way ANOVA with Sidak's multiple comparisons tests. Imported from immuneACCESS, the table was reduced by TCRdb to in-frame sequences with V and J called. These copies leave out some clones; in studies compared against another copy, an unresolved V gene accounts for under half, and the cause of the remainder is not known. That table gives V, J and clone size, and the DNA gave D and trimming. The sample has around 78,000 clones on record, under 90% of them singletons. Over 1.1% of the sample rests with the top ten.

Compared with germline, V lacks 2 bases and J lacks 5 bases; bases without a gene match: 8. The germline V gene (reference sequence) specifies MNHEY as CDR1 and SMNVEV as CDR2. The CDR3, cysteine through phenylalanine, is 15 amino acids long. Here the CDR3 DNA is all that survives: 45 bases in frame from base 1. The sample's time point, from its label and the paper: about 28 days (+/-7) after the second vaccine dose. AZD1222 recipients with second doses at about 4 weeks or about 12 weeks were pooled, because spike-specific TCR depth and breadth did not differ between schedules. Samples from vaccinated people were obtained from the UK trials COV001 and COV002, which included a single-blind randomized controlled phase 2/3 trial of AZD1222 (ChAdOx1 nCoV-19) in healthy adults. For TCRbeta chain sequencing, PBMC samples were collected from trial participants at day 0 and at day 28 after the second dose.

Comments on this clone: Its antigen target is currently unknown. The input lacks base qualities; no much larger clone sits a single base away.

What the research found in general, with its limitations: Spike-specific TCR breadth and depth rose significantly after two AZD1222 doses compared with day 0 and with MenACWY recipients. Vaccine-associated CD4 TCRs spanned the whole spike protein, with dominant responses in regions 160-218 and 743-854. The 56-69-year group was small, and its depth increase did not reach significance, likely because of low power. Because no day 14 peak-response samples were available, repertoires were characterized only after the peak T cell response. Participants were mostly white British, with more females than males. The authors suggested clonal diversity may have been underestimated. Epitopes outside the regions mutated in the B.1.351 and B.1.1.7 variants were reportedly recognized by nearly half of the unique spike-specific TCRs. Conclusions about previously exposed vaccinees were limited because only six or seven AZD1222 recipients were SARS-CoV-2 seropositive at baseline.

The rearrangement joined TRBV27 to TRBJ1-2, with TRBD1 identical over 7 junction bases. Sequenced material: peripheral blood, taken 28 days after the second AZD1222 dose. This receptor was identified in an adult who received the AZD1222 COVID-19 vaccine. This receptor carries the CDR3 CASSLTTGLGYGYTF. The sequenced DNA is TGTGCCAGCAGTTTAACGACAGGGCTGGGGTATGGCTACACCTTC.